Following are 8 T cell receptor beta chains from one sample sequenced in a study of Ad26.COV2.S vaccination and SARS-CoV-2 variants. Treatment described: roughly 20 received Ad26.COV2.S at low or high dose, single or two shots; about 5 received placebo; per-sample allocation not given. The samples date from day 63 after the first vaccine or placebo injection. The protocol was immunoSEQ multiplex PCR, while the TCRdb copy is restricted to in-frame clones and leaves out a portion. The sample consists of hundreds of thousands of clones, more than 70% of them appearing once. The source was peripheral blood, collected in a trial of Ad26.COV2.S vaccine versus placebo. Receptors originate from a person aged 18 to 65 who received the Ad26.COV2.S COVID-19 vaccine or a placebo.

This clone came up once. This rearrangement joins TRBV4-3 to TRBJ2-2; weak D call: TRBD1 (5 bases). The CDR3 has 16 residues. The germline V and J ends were trimmed by 1 base and 2 bases, with 11 bases remaining between them. CDR1 and CDR2 from the germline V gene are LGHNA and YSLEER. The CDR3 DNA follows: TGCGCCAGCAGCCAAGCCTTGACAGTTAACACCGGGGAGCTGTTTTTT. Translated: CASSQALTVNTGELFF.

This clone was observed a few times. The identical CDR3 is also encoded by other nucleotide sequences in the sample. V is TRBV5-1 and J is TRBJ2-7, with D unclear. Germline CDR1 is SGHRS and CDR2 is YFSETQ. CDR3 size: 11 residues. Trimming removed 0 bases at V and 4 bases at J, with 2 bases between. The CDR3 sequence: CASSLGYEQYF. CDR3 bases: TGCGCCAGCAGCTTGGGTTACGAGCAGTACTTC. Looking up the rest from reference TRBV5-1 and TRBJ2-7 gives the full variable domain: KAGVTQTPRYLIKTRGQQVTLSCSPISGHRSVSWYQQTPGQGLQFLFEYFSETQRNKGNFPGRFSGRQFSNSRSEMNVSTLELGDSALYLCASSLGYEQYFGPGTRLTVT.

The count of this clone is one. This chain connects TRBV6-5 to TRBJ1-2; tentative D call: TRBD1 (6 bases). This CDR3 is 12 amino acids long. V was clipped by 6 bases and J by 8 bases, with 13 bases between them. The germline V gene has CDR1 MNHEY and CDR2 SVGAGI. The CDR3 sequence: CASRARGLGYTF. CDR3 coding DNA: TGTGCCAGCAGGGCCAGGGGCTTAGGCTACACCTTC.

The J gene is TRBJ2-2, the V gene TRBV29-1; possibly TRBD1 for D (6 bases). Germline-derived CDR1 and CDR2 are SQVTM and ANQGSEA. The ends were cut back, 6 bases at V and 2 bases at J, with 13 bases in the middle. The CDR3 has 14 residues. The CDR3 coding sequence is TGCAGCGTGATGGGGACACCCAACACCGGGGAGCTGTTTTTT. Translated: CSVMGTPNTGELFF.

This clone was observed once. The chain joins TRBV4-1 to TRBJ1-6, with D possibly being TRBD1 (6 bases). Trimming took off 3 bases at V and 3 bases at J, with 12 bases between the two ends. The CDR3 runs 16 residues. Germline CDR1 reads MGHRA; CDR2 reads YSYEKL. In DNA form, the CDR3 reads TGCGCCAGCAGCCAGGGTGGACAGAGCTATAATTCACCCCTCCACTTT. Translated: CASSQGGQSYNSPLHF.

This chain uses TRBV12-3 or TRBV12-4 with TRBJ1-1, with D possibly matching TRBD1 (5 bases). V dropped 4 bases and J dropped 6 bases, with 12 bases sitting between them. The CDR3 is 13 amino acids. The CDR3 DNA follows: TGTGCCAGCAGTTCCCACAGGATGGCTGAAGCTTTCTTT. As protein: CASSSHRMAEAFF.

The chain joins TRBV24-1 to TRBJ2-2; 8 positions match TRBD1. There are 15 residues in the CDR3. The germline gives CDR1 KGHDR, CDR2 SFDVKD. V shed 1 base and J 5 bases; nucleotides not matched to a gene: 2. CDR3 sequence: CATSDLRQGTGELFF. The CDR3 nucleotides are TGTGCCACCAGTGATTTACGACAGGGGACCGGGGAGCTGTTTTTT.

The chain has TRBV19 and TRBJ2-3; 9 bases match TRBD2. There are 14 residues in the CDR3. From germline, CDR1 is LNHDA and CDR2 SQIVND (reference sequence). J lost 1 base, V lost 7 bases, and 3 bases had no gene match. The CDR3 DNA sequence: TGTGCCAGTACAATAGCGGGGGGCACAGATACGCAGTATTTT. Translation gives CASTIAGGTDTQYF.